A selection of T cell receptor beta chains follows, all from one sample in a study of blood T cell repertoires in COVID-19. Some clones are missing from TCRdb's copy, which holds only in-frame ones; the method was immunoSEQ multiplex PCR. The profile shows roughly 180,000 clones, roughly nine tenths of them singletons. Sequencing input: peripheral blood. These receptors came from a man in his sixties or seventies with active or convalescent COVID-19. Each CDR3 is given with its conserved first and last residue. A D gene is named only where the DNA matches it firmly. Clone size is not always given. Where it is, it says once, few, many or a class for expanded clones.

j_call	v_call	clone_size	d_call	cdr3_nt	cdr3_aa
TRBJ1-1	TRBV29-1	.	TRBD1	TGCAGCGTTGCACAGGACAGGTCTTTTGAAGCTTTCTTT	CSVAQDRSFEAFF
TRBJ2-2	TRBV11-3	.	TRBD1	TGTGCCAGCAGCTTAGGACAGGGGGACACCGGGGAGCTGTTTTTT	CASSLGQGDTGELFF
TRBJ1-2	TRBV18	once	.	TGTGCCAGCTCACCGAGCAGGGAAGATGGCTACACCTTC	CASSPSREDGYTF
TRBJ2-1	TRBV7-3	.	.	TGTGCCAGCAGCTTAGATGGCGGATACAATGAGCAGTTCTTC	CASSLDGGYNEQFF
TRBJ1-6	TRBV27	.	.	TGTGCCAGCAGTTTAGGCCAGGTCAATAATTCACCCCTCCACTTT	CASSLGQVNNSPLHF
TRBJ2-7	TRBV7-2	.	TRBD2	TGTGCCAGCAGCTGGTCTCTAGCGGGAGGATCCCACGAGCAGTACTTC	CASSWSLAGGSHEQYF
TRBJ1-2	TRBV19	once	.	TGTGCCAGTTCTCGGGCAGGAGGCTATGGCTACACCTTC	CASSRAGGYGYTF
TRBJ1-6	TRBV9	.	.	TGTGCCAGCAGCGTAACGGGGTCGAGGAATTCACCCCTCCACTTT	CASSVTGSRNSPLHF
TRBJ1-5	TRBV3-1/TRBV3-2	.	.	TGTGCCAGCAGCCAAGGATTGGGCAGGGAGGGTCAGCCCCAGCATTTT	CASSQGLGREGQPQHF
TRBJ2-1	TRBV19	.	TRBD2	TGTGCCAGTTATAGCGGGAGGGCCAGAGATGAGCAGTTCTTC	CASYSGRARDEQFF
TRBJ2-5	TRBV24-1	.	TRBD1	TGTGCCACCAGTGACACGGGGACAGGGAAAGAGACCCAGTACTTC	CATSDTGTGKETQYF
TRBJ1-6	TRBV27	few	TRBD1	TGTGCCAGCAGTAGGACAGGGTGGTCACCCCTCCACTTT	CASSRTGWSPLHF
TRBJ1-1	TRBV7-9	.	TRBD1	TGTGCCAGCAGCCAGGCCGGGACAGGGAGTCCGGACACTGAAGCTTTCTTT	CASSQAGTGSPDTEAFF
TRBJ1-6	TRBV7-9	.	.	TGTGCCAGCAGCTTAGGGGCCTATAGTTATAATTCACCCCTCCACTTT	CASSLGAYSYNSPLHF
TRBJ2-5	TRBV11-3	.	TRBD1	TGTGCCAGCAGCCAGGGGGCATTGGAGACCCAGTACTTC	CASSQGALETQYF
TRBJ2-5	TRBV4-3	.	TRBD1	TGCGCCAGCAGCCAAGAAATGGTTCACAGGGGCCAAGAGACCCAGTACTTC	CASSQEMVHRGQETQYF
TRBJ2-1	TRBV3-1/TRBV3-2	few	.	TGTGCCAGCAGCCAAGGGACAGTCTTATATGAGCAGTTCTTC	CASSQGTVLYEQFF
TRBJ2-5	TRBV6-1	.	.	TGTGCCAGCAGTGAAAACAGCCAAGAGACCCAGTACTTC	CASSENSQETQYF
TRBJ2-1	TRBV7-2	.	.	TGTGCCAGCAGCTTAGCGCGGTTACTAGCTCTGTGGAATGAGCAGTTCTTC	CASSLARLLALWNEQFF
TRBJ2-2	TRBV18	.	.	TGTGCCAGCTCACCCACAGGGAAGGGGACCGGGGAGCTGTTTTTT	CASSPTGKGTGELFF
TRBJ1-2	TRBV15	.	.	TGTGCCACCAGCAGGGTTACAGGGAACTATGGCTACACCTTC	CATSRVTGNYGYTF
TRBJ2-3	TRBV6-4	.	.	TGTGCCAGCAGTGGTGGCATACACACAGATACGCAGTATTTT	CASSGGIHTDTQYF
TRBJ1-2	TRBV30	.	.	TGTGCCTGGGCCCCGGGACAATGGGGCTACACCTTC	CAWAPGQWGYTF
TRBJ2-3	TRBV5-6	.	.	TGTGCCAGCAGCTTGGACCAGTACTACACAGATACGCAGTATTTT	CASSLDQYYTDTQYF
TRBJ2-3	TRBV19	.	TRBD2	TGTGCCAGTAGTATACCTTCTGGCCGACTAGCGGGAGACGGCACAGATACGCAGTATTTT	CASSIPSGRLAGDGTDTQYF
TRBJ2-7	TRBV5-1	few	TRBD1	TGCGCCAGCAGCCCCTCGGGACAGGTTCACTACGAGCAGTACTTC	CASSPSGQVHYEQYF
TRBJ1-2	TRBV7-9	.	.	TGTGCCAGCACGATCGAGGGTTTAGATGGCTACACCTTC	CASTIEGLDGYTF
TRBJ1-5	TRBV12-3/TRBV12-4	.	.	TGTGCCAGCAGGGGGGGGAACAATCAGCCCCAGCATTTT	CASRGGNNQPQHF
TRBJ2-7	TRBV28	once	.	TGTGCCAGCAGTTTAGAGGGTCTCGAGCAGTACTTC	CASSLEGLEQYF
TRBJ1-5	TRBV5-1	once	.	TGCGCCAGCAGCTCCGACCCGGGATCTTATCAGCCCCAGCATTTT	CASSSDPGSYQPQHF
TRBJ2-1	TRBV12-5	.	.	TGTGCTAGTGGTTTGCTGGACAAGGCGAATACCTACAATGAGCAGTTCTTC	CASGLLDKANTYNEQFF
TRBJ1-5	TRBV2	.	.	TGTGCCAGCCGTAGATCAGGGAACCAGCCCCAGCATTTT	CASRRSGNQPQHF
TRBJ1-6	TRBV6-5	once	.	TGTGCCAGCAGTTACTCCGGTAGGGGTAATTCACCCCTCCACTTT	CASSYSGRGNSPLHF
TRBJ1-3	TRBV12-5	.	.	TGTGCTAGTGGTTTGGGGGACATCGTTTCTGGAAACACCATATATTTT	CASGLGDIVSGNTIYF
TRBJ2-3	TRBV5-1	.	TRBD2	TGCGCCAGCAGTCTGAGCGGGGGGGCCACAGATACGCAGTATTTT	CASSLSGGATDTQYF
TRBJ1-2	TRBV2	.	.	TGTGCCAGCAGGGGGCCTCCTAACTATGGCTACACCTTC	CASRGPPNYGYTF